The present T cell receptor beta chain was sequenced within a study of blood T cell repertoires in COVID-19. Assay used: immunoSEQ multiplex PCR; TCRdb lists only in-frame clones, some missing. Of 270,000 or so clones detected, about 89% appear once; the ten largest clones hold about 4.6%. The CDR3 length is 12 residues. Germline CDR1 is MGHDK and CDR2 is SYGVNS. Trimming took off 4 bases at V and 10 bases at J, with 10 bases between the two ends. The specimen sequenced was peripheral blood. This TCR derives from a man between 35 and 55 years old with acute or convalescent COVID-19. The V and J genes are TRBV25-1 and TRBJ1-4; D is ambiguous. The CDR3 bases are TGTGCCAGCAGTGGGGCCGGGGTAAAACTGTTTTTT. Its translation: CASSGAGVKLFF.